This TCR beta chain originates from a study of blood T cell repertoires in COVID-19. The overall study: The study drew acute and convalescent COVID-19 samples from the United States, Italy and Spain.

Original processing methods: The assay estimated nucleated cells by amplifying reference gene primers. Data came from immunoSEQ multiplex PCR; TCRdb stores just in-frame clones and leaves some out. The DNA was the basis for D and trimming; V, J and clone size are from that table. The data hold 250,000 to 300,000 clones, with about 85% observed a single time. The V end lost 6 bases, the J end lost 3 bases, and 18 bases lay between the germline ends. The CDR3 sequence is 15 residues long. Germline V gene lookup returns CDR1 SNHLY and CDR2 FYNNEI. This TCR was sampled from a man between 18 and 29 years old with active or convalescent COVID-19. The chain carries TRBV2 and TRBJ2-7; the D is unclear. The sample consisted of peripheral blood. The DNA of the CDR3 is TGTGCCAGCAGCGCTTATTATATGGCCAGCTACGAGCAGTACTTC. This codes for CASSAYYMASYEQYF.